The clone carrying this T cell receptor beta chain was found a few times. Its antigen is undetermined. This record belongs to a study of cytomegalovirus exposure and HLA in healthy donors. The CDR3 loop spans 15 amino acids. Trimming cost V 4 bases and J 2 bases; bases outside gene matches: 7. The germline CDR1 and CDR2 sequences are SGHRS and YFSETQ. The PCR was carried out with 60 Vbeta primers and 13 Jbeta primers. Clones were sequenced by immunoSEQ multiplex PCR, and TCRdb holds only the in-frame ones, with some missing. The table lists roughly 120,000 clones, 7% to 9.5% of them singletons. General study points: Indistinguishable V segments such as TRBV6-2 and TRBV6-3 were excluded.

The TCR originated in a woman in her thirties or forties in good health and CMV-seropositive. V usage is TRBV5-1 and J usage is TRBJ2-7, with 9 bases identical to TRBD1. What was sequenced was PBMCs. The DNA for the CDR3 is TGCGCCAGCAGCAAGCTAACAGGGGGCACCTACGAGCAGTACTTC. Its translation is CASSKLTGGTYEQYF. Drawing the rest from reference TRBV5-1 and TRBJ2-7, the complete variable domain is KAGVTQTPRYLIKTRGQQVTLSCSPISGHRSVSWYQQTPGQGLQFLFEYFSETQRNKGNFPGRFSGRQFSNSRSEMNVSTLELGDSALYLCASSKLTGGTYEQYFGPGTRLTVT.